This T cell receptor (beta chain) stems from a study of beta chain features in type 1 diabetes. The study, taken as a whole, reports: People with Type 1 diabetes carried modestly yet significantly shorter TCRB CDR3s in all four CD4+ subsets.

Expressed TCRB transcripts were sequenced, since all the RNA that had been isolated was reverse transcribed. Using immunoSEQ multiplex PCR, the repertoire was profiled, and TCRdb retains in-frame clones only, with some absent. This sample has about 120,000 clones, with around 15% found just once. V dropped 2 bases and J dropped 5 bases, with 12 bases sitting between them. This CDR3 has 14 residues. Germline lookup yields CDR1 SEHNR and CDR2 FQNEAQ (reference sequence). About this clone itself: Its antigen is not identified.

This clonotype originated in a man between 25 and 39 years old with type 1 diabetes. Sequencing was performed on central memory CD4+ T cells from blood. The chain carries TRBV7-9 and TRBJ1-1, with D perhaps matching TRBD1 (5 bases). The CDR3 here is CASSLRAEGTEAFF. CDR3 sequence (DNA): TGTGCCAGCAGCTTAAGGGCAGAGGGGACTGAAGCTTTCTTT.